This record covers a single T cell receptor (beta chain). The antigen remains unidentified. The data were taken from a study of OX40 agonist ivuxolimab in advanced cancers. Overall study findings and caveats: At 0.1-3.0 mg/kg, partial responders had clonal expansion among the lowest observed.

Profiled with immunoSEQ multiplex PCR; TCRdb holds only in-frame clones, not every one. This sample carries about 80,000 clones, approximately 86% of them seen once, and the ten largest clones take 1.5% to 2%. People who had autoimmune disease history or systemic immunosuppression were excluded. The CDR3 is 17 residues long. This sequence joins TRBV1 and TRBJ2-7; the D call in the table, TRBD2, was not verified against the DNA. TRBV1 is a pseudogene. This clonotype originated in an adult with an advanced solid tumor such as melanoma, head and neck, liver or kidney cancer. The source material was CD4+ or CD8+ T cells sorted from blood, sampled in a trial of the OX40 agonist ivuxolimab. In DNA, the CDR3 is TGCACCAGCAGCCAACTTAGGACTAGCCCTAGCTCCTACGAGCAGTACTTC. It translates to CTSSQLRTSPSSYEQYF.